This record covers a single T cell receptor (beta chain). The clone's antigen remains unknown. One base away there is no much larger clone; base qualities are not given. The data originate from a study of PD-L1 blockade in urothelial cancer (TCRdb year 2017). General notes on the study: Every patient began therapy in 2014 and was given atezolizumab 1,200 mg intravenously every 3 weeks. Pretreatment tumor samples, along with matched peripheral blood serially collected before and after atezolizumab treatment, were subjected to TCR sequencing. About 90% of the 29 patients were males with bladder-origin urothelial cancer, and 18 of 29 reported a prior smoking history. In the same patients who had TCR sequencing, pretreatment tumors also underwent whole exome sequencing and RNA sequencing. Somatic, immune and clinical correlates of response to PD-L1 blockade with atezolizumab in urothelial cancer were the focus of an exploratory multi-omic analysis. Blood samples were analyzed at 3 weeks after treatment start (second dose) and at 6 weeks after treatment start. Blood samples yielded a median of around 150,000 T cells and more than 80,000 unique TCRs, with median clonality roughly 0.085. An ECOG performance status of 0 or 1 was recorded for the patients, and 0 to 3 prior chemotherapy regimens had been received by the patients. Roughly 10 patients achieved durable clinical benefit and 15 to 20 did not. Pretreatment blood TCR-seq was available for under 35 patients, at least one posttreatment blood collection was obtained for 24 patients, and tumor TCR-seq was available for 24 patients. Durable clinical benefit meant progression-free survival longer than 6 months, and TCR features were also tested against progression-free and overall survival.

Based on the germline V gene, the CDR1 and CDR2 sequences are SQVTM and ANQGSEA. The CDR3 runs 10 residues from the cysteine to the phenylalanine. Of all the DNA, just the CDR3 is kept, 30 bases in frame from base 1. What the work shows at the level of the full study, not this receptor alone: Because the sample size was small (n of about 27) and many exploratory analyses were performed, the results are intended to be hypothesis-generating. Improved progression-free and overall survival was found to be associated with pretreatment peripheral blood TCR clonality below the median. Patients with durable benefit showed greater expansion of tumor-associated TCR clones in peripheral blood 3 weeks after starting treatment (n ≈ 21, p = 0.022).

The time point label here, explained by the study, means: peripheral blood 6 weeks after treatment start. The cohort comprised more than 25 patients with locally advanced or metastatic urothelial carcinoma treated at Memorial Sloan Kettering on a trial protocol. Peripheral blood mononuclear cells were collected pretreatment and during treatment, at between 1 and 8 total time points per patient. The Qiagen DNeasy Blood extraction kit was used to purify genomic DNA from total PBMCs and tumor samples. PBMCs were collected pretreatment and during treatment, and were isolated and stored as previously described. Synthetic TCR analog templates were spiked into each PCR so that absolute template abundance could be estimated from read counts. TCRbeta CDR3 regions were amplified from genomic DNA with bias-controlled V and J gene primers using the immunoSEQ assay. Sequencing of rearranged TCRbeta segments was done at approximately 20X coverage. In the original analysis: Clustering was used to correct sequencing errors, and CDR3s were annotated against IMGT so that V, D and J genes could be assigned. Only productive TCRbeta rearrangements were used in downstream analyses, excluding out-of-frame or stop-codon sequences. Clonality was computed as one minus Shannon entropy normalized by the log of the number of unique productive sequences. Clones differing between time points or between blood and tumor were identified by Fisher's exact test with Benjamini-Hochberg correction at adjusted p below 0.01. The table comes from immuneACCESS by way of TCRdb, which keeps in-frame sequences with V and J called. Part of the clones is missing from these tables; in studies checked, under half for an unresolved V gene and the rest for unknown reasons. V and J calls plus clone size are reproduced from that table; the DNA served to infer D and trimming. The table for this sample lists about 50,000 clones; about four fifths of them were counted only once. The top ten clonotypes cover 8.8% of the sample.

The receptor was derived from a man in his 70s with urothelial cancer. The material was PBMCs, obtained around atezolizumab (anti-PD-L1) treatment. The chain is made from TRBV29-1 and TRBJ2-7; the D segment cannot be called with confidence. The nucleotide sequence reads as follows: TGCTCGGCAGCGACCTACGAGCAGTACTTC. Its product reads: CSAATYEQYF.